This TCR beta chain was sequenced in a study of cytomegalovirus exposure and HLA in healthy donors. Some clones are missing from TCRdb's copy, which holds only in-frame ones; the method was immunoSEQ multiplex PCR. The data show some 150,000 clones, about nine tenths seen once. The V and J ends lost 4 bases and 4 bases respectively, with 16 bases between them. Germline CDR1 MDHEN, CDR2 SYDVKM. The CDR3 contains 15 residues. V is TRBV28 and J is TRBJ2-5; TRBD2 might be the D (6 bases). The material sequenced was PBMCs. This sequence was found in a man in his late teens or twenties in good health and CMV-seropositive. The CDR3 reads CASSWRGGIPETQYF. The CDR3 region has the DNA TGTGCCAGCAGTTGGAGGGGTGGTATCCCAGAGACCCAGTACTTC.